This TCR beta chain was observed in a study of CD8 T cells in ankylosing spondylitis. Study observations and caveats: Before this, some motif variants had been reported in reactive arthritis synovial fluid and blood. Ankylosing spondylitis blood appeared to carry a characteristic TCR beta motif of eight or nine highly homologous variants. A CD8+ phenotype characterized the disease-linked clones, which were relatively rare in peripheral blood.

In making TCR beta libraries, quantitative 5'-RACE with molecular barcodes was used. TCRdb re-derived calls from the 5' RACE reads in MiXCR, one entry per CDR3 protein. The sample has roughly 440,000 distinct CDR3 sequences, 15% to 20% seen once. About this clonotype itself: Its specificity is not known.

The TCR originated in a male donor with ankylosing spondylitis. Material: blood, either unsorted or a sorted T cell fraction (not recorded which).

This CDR3 reads CAALRSGMNTGELFF. The CDR3 DNA reads TGTGCGGCGCTGCGTAGCGGGATGAACACCGGGGAGCTGTTTTTT. The J gene is TRBJ2-2, the V gene TRBV30, with 8 bases aligning to TRBD2. The CDR3 length is 15 residues. Germline V gene data show CDR1 as GTSNPN and CDR2 as SVGIG (reference sequence). The full variable domain, its missing parts supplied by reference TRBV30 and TRBJ2-2, is SQTIHQWPATLVQPVGSPLSLECTVEGTSNPNLYWYRQAAGRGLQLLFYSVGIGQISSEVPQNLSASRPQDRQFILSSKKLLLSDSGFYLCAALRSGMNTGELFFGEGSRLTVL.